This T cell receptor beta chain was obtained from a study of T cell repertoires in cytomegalovirus infection. TCRdb reanalysed the reads using MiXCR and keeps one entry per CDR3 protein. This sample has some 900,000 distinct CDR3 sequences, with less than 35% found just once. Notes on the study in general: Dominating the ex vivo response were HLA-C-restricted CMV-specific TCR beta clonotypes. Carriage of CMV together with the relevant HLA was identifiable through cumulative public TCR beta family frequency.

This clonotype was seen repeatedly, ten times or more. Its specificity is unknown. The CDR3 totals 13 residues. Trimming took off 0 bases at V and 14 bases at J, with 14 bases between the two ends. Looked up from germline, CDR1 is SGHVS and CDR2 is FQNEAQ. The sample consisted of cultured CD8+ T cells from PBMCs, taken from culture after CMV antigen stimulation. V is TRBV7-8 and J is TRBJ2-1; D may be TRBD2 (6 bases). The origin of this receptor is a human donor in good health (CMV status not recorded). Some clones in this sample may be carry-over from other donors' samples. CDR3 amino acids: CASSLARVAEEFF. The CDR3 nucleotides are TGTGCCAGCAGCTTAGCTAGGGTAGCGGAGGAGTTCTTC.